The 5 T cell receptor beta chains below come from one sample, sequenced in a study of T-cell memory formation after mild COVID-19. MiXCR was run by TCRdb on the 5' RACE reads, yielding one entry per CDR3 protein. Counted here are roughly 620,000 distinct CDR3 sequences, 15% to 20% occurring once; the ten biggest clones make up around 12%. Sequencing used PBMCs or a T cell subset sorted from them (not recorded which). The receptors were gathered from an adult woman who had mild COVID-19 (a few samples of this study predate the infection). Cell type and time point are not known.

The chain uses TRBV5-1 and TRBJ1-1; TRBD1 matches at 7 bases. This CDR3 is 14 amino acids long. Germline V gives CDR1 SGHRS, CDR2 YFSETQ. The V gene end was trimmed by 3 bases and the J gene end by 5 bases; junction bases not matched to a gene: 7. The CDR3 protein is CASSWAGGGTEAFF. For the CDR3, the DNA is TGCGCCAGCAGCTGGGCAGGGGGGGGGACTGAAGCTTTCTTT.

The CDR3 loop reads CASRATSGKDNEQFF. CDR3 coding DNA: TGTGCCAGCAGGGCAACGAGCGGGAAGGACAATGAGCAGTTCTTC. The V and J genes are TRBV12-3 or TRBV12-4 and TRBJ2-1; 7 bases agree with TRBD2. Trimming cost V 6 bases and J 5 bases; bases outside gene matches: 10. The CDR3 is made up of 15 amino acids.

This chain joins TRBV20-1 and TRBJ2-2; 8 nucleotides line up with TRBD2. CDR3 length equals 17 residues. V was clipped by 0 bases and J by 3 bases; unmatched bases: 9. Germline V gene sequence: CDR1 DFQATT, CDR2 SNEGSKA (reference sequence). The CDR3 here is CSARDLVFGGDTGELFF. The CDR3 coding sequence is TGCAGTGCTAGAGATCTAGTCTTCGGGGGGGACACCGGGGAGCTGTTTTTT.

The chain uses TRBV5-1 and TRBJ1-1, with 7 bases lining up with TRBD1. Germline V gene sequence: CDR1 SGHRS, CDR2 YFSETQ. The CDR3 is 18 residues long. V lost 2 bases, J lost 1 base, and 14 bases stayed unmatched. CDR3 amino acids: CASSFWWRRGLRNTEAFF. The CDR3 coding sequence is TGCGCCAGCAGCTTTTGGTGGCGAAGGGGGCTCAGGAACACTGAAGCTTTCTTT.

The table lists this clonotype with a few counts. The chain has TRBV20-1 and TRBJ2-3; D is unclear. Germline loops: CDR1 DFQATT, CDR2 SNEGSKA (reference sequence). V lost 6 bases to trimming and J lost 0 bases, with 19 bases between them. CDR3 size: 16 residues. The CDR3 spells CSATPKPVTSTDTQYF. The DNA of the CDR3 is TGCAGTGCCACCCCCAAGCCGGTTACTAGCACAGATACGCAGTATTTT.